This paragraph covers one TCR beta chain sequence. Assay used: immunoSEQ multiplex PCR; TCRdb lists only in-frame clones, some missing. The sample gives about 200,000 clones, over 80% of which show up once; about 27% is in the top ten. V lost 1 base, J lost 2 bases, and 18 bases lay in between. CDR1 MNHEY and CDR2 SMNVEV come from the germline V gene (reference sequence). The CDR3 consists of 18 residues. These data are taken from a study of blood T cell repertoires in COVID-19. Looking at the study overall: Donors in the United States, Italy and Spain gave samples during acute or convalescent COVID-19.

Sequenced input: peripheral blood. The receptor was isolated from a man aged 35-49 years with acute or convalescent COVID-19. J is TRBJ1-5 and V is TRBV27; D gene unclear. Written as DNA, the CDR3 is TGTGCCAGCAGTTTATGGCCCCTCCGGAGGTTTTGCAATCAGCCCCAGCATTTT. Translated, it gives CASSLWPLRRFCNQPQHF.